What follows describes a single T cell receptor (beta chain). What it recognizes is unknown. Runs used v3.0 of the immunoSEQ assay and were done at survey level. Produced via immunoSEQ multiplex PCR; TCRdb's table is partial and in-frame only. This sample has about 22,000 clones; approximately 82% occur once, and the top ten carry about 8%. Trimming stripped 5 bases from V and 0 bases from J, with 13 bases between. CDR1 is MDHEN and CDR2 is SYDVKM in the germline V gene. The CDR3 spans 15 residues. This specimen comes from a study of long-term antiretroviral therapy in people with HIV. Findings of the study overall: Samples were collected from the mid-2000s to the late 2010s under possibly less effective ART regimens. No data were available on ART adherence, viral resistance or therapy changes.

This chain links TRBV28 with TRBJ1-1; D call uncertain. This specimen was unsorted PBMCs, taken at the start of antiretroviral therapy. The clonotype was recovered from a man in his forties or fifties with HIV. CDR3 protein: CASSPAETMNTEAFF. In nucleotides, the CDR3 is TGTGCCAGCAGTCCGGCGGAAACCATGAACACTGAAGCTTTCTTT.